Included here is one T cell receptor beta chain sequence, with context. Its specificity is unknown. Germline lookup yields CDR1 SGHNT and CDR2 YYREEE (reference sequence). The V end was cut by 2 bases, the J end by 2 bases, with 10 bases between. The CDR3 covers 15 residues. The data stem from a study of identical twins. Overall study findings and caveats: There was more out-of-frame TCR alpha sharing in monozygotic twins than models estimated. Fewer insertions were carried by abundant cord blood beta clonotypes, but none was seen in memory repertoires.

Every sampled donor was Caucasian and healthy. Unique molecular identifiers were present on the cDNA, and a universal primer site came from template switching. One entry per CDR3 protein, called by TCRdb with MiXCR from the 5' RACE reads. The repertoire holds 200,000 to 300,000 distinct CDR3 sequences, with over 9.5% as singletons. The chain has TRBV5-4 and TRBJ2-2; D is perhaps TRBD1 or TRBD2 (6 bases each). This receptor was identified in a man aged 45-60 years in good health. The sequenced material came from memory T cells sorted from blood. The CDR3 here is CASSFGGQNTGELFF. CDR3 in DNA: TGTGCCAGCAGCTTCGGGGGACAAAACACCGGGGAGCTGTTTTTT.